The clone carrying this T cell receptor beta chain was seen more than once but under ten times. The antigen is unknown. These data are taken from a study of beta chain features in type 1 diabetes. Study-level background: All samples yielded around 99 million examined sorted cells. Study conclusions and caveats: TCRB repertoires of naive, central memory and Treg cells appeared more similar among patients than among healthy donors. The VDJ junctions of type 1 diabetes patients carried fewer insertions and more deletions. There was a moderate but significant shortening of TCRB CDR3s in all four CD4+ subsets of Type 1 diabetes patients.

Expressed TCRB transcripts got sequenced, as all isolated RNA was reverse transcribed. Generated by immunoSEQ multiplex PCR, the TCRdb table keeps only in-frame clones and is missing some. Found here are some 250,000 clones, approximately 10% of them singletons; the top ten hold 0.017%. The CDR3 totals 14 residues. V trimming: 6 bases; J trimming: 8 bases; junction bases outside the gene matches: 11. Germline V gene lookup returns CDR1 SGHAT and CDR2 FQNNGV. This rearrangement joins TRBV11-2 to TRBJ2-3; 7 nucleotides agree with TRBD2. Sequencing input: naive CD4+ T cells from blood. The origin of this receptor is a young man with type 1 diabetes. The CDR3 nucleotides read TGTGCCAGCAGACTAGGGGTAGCGGGCGCTACGCAGTATTTT. Amino acid sequence: CASRLGVAGATQYF.